This TCR beta chain was obtained from a study of vaccination effects on CD4 cells after COVID-19. As for the study in general: A median of 72 days separated the second dose and sampling. Findings and caveats of the study: Convalescent patients in the study were few, and early post-infection timepoints were absent.

With 7 bases clipped from V and 10 bases from J, the junction kept 7 bases outside the gene matches. The CDR3 has 13 amino acids. CDR1 and CDR2 from the germline V gene are LNHDA and SQIVND (reference sequence). Antigen-specific CD4+ T cells were expanded (with viral peptide pools) by the ViraFEST assay ahead of sequencing. The culture ran for approximately nine days before CD4+ T cells were isolated. As their vaccination, participants received two doses of either BNT162b2 or mRNA-1273. In the vaccine recipients, nucleocapsid antibodies were negative and there was no prior SARS-CoV-2 infection. With roughly 9.5 ug/ml peptides and 10 IU/ml IL-2, roughly 2.1 million PBMC per well were cultured. The protocol was immunoSEQ multiplex PCR, while the TCRdb copy is restricted to in-frame clones and leaves out a portion. The table includes about 64,000 clones, around 82% detected once. Remarks on this clone: The antigen is undetermined.

The V and J genes are TRBV19 and TRBJ2-1; 10 bases agree with TRBD2. The sequencing here drew on CD4+ T cells from PBMCs cultured with HCoV-OC43 spike peptides, taken after COVID-19 vaccination. Subset indicated: HCoV-OC43 spike overlapping peptide pool stimulation. This clonotype was sampled from a human donor who received a COVID-19 vaccine. The CDR3 sequence is CASISSGGHEQFF. As DNA, the CDR3 is TGTGCCAGTATCTCTAGCGGGGGCCACGAGCAGTTCTTC.